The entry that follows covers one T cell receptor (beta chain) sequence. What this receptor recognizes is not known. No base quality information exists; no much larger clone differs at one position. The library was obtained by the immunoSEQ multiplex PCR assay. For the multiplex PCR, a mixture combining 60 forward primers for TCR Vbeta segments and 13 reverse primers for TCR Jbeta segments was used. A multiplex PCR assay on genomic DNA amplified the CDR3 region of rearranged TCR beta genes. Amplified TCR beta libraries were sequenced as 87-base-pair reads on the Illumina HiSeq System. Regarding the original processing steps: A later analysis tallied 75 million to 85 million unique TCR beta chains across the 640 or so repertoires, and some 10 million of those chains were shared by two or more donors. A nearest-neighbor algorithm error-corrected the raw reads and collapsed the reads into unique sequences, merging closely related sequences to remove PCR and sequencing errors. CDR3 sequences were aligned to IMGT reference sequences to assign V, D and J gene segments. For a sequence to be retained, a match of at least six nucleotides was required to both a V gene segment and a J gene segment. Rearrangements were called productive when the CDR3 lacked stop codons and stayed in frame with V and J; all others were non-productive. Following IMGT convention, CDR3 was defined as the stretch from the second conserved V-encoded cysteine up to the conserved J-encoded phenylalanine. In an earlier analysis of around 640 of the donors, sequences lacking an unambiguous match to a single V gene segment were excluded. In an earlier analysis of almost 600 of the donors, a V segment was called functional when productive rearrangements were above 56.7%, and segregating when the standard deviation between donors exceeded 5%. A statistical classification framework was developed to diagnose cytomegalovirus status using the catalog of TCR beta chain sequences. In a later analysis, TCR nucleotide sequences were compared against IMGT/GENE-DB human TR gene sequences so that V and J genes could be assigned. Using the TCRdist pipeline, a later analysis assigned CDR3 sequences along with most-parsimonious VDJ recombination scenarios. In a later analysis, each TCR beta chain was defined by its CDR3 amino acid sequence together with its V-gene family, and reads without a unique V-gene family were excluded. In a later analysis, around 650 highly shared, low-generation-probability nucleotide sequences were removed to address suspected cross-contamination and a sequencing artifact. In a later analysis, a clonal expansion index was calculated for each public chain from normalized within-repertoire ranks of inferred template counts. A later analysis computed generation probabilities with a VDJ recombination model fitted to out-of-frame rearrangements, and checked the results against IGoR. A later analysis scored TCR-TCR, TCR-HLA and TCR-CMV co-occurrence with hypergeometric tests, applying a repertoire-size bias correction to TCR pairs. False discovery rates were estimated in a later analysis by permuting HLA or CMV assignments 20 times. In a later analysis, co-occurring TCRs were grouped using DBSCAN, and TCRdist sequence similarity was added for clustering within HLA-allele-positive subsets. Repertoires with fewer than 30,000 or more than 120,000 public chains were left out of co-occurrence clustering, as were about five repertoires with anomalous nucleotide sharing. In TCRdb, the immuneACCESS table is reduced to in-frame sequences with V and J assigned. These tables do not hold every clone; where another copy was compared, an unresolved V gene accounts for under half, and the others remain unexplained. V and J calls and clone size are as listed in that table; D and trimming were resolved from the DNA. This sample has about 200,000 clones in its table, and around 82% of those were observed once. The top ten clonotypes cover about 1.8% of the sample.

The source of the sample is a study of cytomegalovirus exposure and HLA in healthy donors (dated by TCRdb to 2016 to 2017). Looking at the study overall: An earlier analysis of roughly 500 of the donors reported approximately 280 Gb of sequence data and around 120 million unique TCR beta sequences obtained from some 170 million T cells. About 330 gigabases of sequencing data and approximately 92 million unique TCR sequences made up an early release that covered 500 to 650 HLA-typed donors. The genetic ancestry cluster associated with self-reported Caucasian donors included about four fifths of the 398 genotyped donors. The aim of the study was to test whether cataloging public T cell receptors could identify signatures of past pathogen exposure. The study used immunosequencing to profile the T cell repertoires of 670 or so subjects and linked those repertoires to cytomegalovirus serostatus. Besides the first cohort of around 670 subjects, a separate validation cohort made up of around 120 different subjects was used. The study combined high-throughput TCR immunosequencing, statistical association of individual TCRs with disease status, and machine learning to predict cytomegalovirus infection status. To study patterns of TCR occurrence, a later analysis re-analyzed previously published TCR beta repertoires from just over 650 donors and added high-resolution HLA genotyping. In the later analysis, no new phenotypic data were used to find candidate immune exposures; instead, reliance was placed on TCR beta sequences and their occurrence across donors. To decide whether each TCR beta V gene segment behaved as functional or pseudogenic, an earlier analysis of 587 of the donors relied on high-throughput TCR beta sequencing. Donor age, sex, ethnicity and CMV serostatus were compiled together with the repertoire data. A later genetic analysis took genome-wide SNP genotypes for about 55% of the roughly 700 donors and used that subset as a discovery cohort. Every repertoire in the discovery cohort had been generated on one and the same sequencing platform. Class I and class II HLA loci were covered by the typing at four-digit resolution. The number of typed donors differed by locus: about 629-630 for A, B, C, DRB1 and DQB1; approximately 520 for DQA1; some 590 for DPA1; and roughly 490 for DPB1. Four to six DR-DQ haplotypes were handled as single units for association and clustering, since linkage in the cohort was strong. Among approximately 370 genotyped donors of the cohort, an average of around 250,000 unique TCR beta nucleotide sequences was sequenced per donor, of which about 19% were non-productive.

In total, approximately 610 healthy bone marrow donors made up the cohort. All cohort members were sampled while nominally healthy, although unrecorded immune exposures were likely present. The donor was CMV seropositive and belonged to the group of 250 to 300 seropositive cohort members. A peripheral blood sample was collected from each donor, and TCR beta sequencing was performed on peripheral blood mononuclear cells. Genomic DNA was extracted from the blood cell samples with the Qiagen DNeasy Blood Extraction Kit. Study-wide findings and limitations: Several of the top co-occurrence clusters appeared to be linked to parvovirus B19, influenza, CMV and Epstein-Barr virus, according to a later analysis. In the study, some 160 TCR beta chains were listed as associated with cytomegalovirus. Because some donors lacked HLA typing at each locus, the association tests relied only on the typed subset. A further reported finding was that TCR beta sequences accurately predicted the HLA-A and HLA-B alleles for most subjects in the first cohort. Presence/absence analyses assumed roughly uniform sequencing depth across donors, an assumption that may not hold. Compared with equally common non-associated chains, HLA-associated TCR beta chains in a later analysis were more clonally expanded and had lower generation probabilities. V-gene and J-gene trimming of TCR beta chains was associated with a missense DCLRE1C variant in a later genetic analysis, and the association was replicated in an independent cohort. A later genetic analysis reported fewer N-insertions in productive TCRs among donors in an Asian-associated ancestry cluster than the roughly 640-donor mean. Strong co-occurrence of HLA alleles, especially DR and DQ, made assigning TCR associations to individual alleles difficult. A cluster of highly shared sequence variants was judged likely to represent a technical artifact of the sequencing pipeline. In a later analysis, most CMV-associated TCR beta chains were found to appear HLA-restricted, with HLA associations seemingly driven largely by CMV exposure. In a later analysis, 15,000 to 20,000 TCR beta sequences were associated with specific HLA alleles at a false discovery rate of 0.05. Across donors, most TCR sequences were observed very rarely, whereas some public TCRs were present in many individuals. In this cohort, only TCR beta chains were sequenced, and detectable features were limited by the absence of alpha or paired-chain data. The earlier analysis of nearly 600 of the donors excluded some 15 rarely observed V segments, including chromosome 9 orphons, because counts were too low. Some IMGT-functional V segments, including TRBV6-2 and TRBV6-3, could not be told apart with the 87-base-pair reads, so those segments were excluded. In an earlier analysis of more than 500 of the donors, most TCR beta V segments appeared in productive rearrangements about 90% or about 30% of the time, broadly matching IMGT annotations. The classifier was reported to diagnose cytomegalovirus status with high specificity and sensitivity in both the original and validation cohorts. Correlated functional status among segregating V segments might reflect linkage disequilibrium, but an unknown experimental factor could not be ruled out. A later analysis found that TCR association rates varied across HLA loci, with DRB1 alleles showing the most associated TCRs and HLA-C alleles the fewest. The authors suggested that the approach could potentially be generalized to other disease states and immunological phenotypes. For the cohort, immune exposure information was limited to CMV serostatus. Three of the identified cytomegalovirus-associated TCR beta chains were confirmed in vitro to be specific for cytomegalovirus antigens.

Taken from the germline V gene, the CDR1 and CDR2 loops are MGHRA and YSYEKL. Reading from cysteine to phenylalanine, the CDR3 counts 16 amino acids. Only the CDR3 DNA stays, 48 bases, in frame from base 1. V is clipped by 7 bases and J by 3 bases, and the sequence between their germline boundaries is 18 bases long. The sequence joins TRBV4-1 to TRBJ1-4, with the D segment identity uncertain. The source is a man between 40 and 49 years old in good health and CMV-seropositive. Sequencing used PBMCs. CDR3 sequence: CASTDYRNGANEKLFF. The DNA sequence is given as TGCGCCAGCACCGACTATAGAAACGGGGCTAATGAAAAACTGTTTTTT.